This T cell receptor beta chain is drawn from a study of neurological immune-mediated disorders. MiXCR was run by TCRdb on the 5' RACE reads, yielding one entry per CDR3 protein. The table has about 79,000 distinct CDR3 sequences, 12% to 15% seen once. This clonotype was observed at least ten times. Germline V gene lookup returns CDR1 MDHEN and CDR2 SYDVKM. The CDR3 spans 13 residues. The germline V and J ends were trimmed by 10 bases and 2 bases, with 12 bases remaining between them. Sequencing was carried out using PBMCs. This clonotype was obtained from a woman in her forties or fifties in good health. The J gene is TRBJ1-5, the V gene TRBV28; D is unresolved. CDR3 in amino acids: CATSTMGNQPQHF. CDR3 sequence (DNA): TGTGCCACCTCCACTATGGGCAATCAGCCCCAGCATTTT.